A single T cell receptor (beta chain) is shown here with its context. Its specific antigen is unknown. The input lacks base qualities; no much larger clone sits a single base away. This sample is part of a study of T cells in placental villitis. As for the study more broadly: The study tested an allograft-versus-infection hypothesis by comparing placental TCR-beta repertoires in villitis of unknown etiology, unaffected controls matched for gestational age, and infectious villitis. The paper's findings and limits, for the study overall: Small amounts of decidua were contained in the paraffin blocks, so some of the captured T cells, especially in controls, may have been decidual rather than villous infiltrates. Expanded clones in villitis of unknown etiology were largely private to each placenta, suggesting no single initiating antigen. CMV-specific clone frequencies were lower in villitis of unknown etiology than in infectious CMV cases (roughly 0.00093 vs 0.011), and villitis of unknown etiology did not differ from controls on this measure. Sequencing bulk tissue made it impossible to distinguish helper, regulatory or cytotoxic T cells or to tell maternal from fetal T cells, and the approach excluded gamma-delta receptors. Villitis of unknown etiology placentae showed higher clonality than controls (median about 0.05 versus 0.006, p=0.0025), indicating clonal expansion.

TCR-beta CDR3 regions were amplified from genomic DNA with the immunoSEQ v4 bias-controlled multiplex PCR assay, run blinded to group allocation. To estimate nucleated cell and T cell quantities per sample, reference gene primers were included together with the TCR-beta primers. Sequencing of the libraries was performed on an Illumina MiSeq with a 100-cycle paired-end protocol. Per the original workflow: Diversity and richness were calculated in immunoSEQ Analyzer software; richness by iChao1, clonality based on Pielou evenness and Shannon diversity (0-1, higher means less diverse). CDR3 amino acid sequences together with V/J genes were queried against VDJdb for CMV, EBV and influenza A specificities, with confidence 3 and substitution 2 applied. The Morisita-Horn index was used to assess how much TCR-beta amino acid clonotypes overlapped between the villitis of unknown etiology, infectious villitis and control repertoires. TCRdb's version of the immuneACCESS table is confined to in-frame rearrangements and falls short of the full clone set. An unresolved V gene accounts for under half of the shortfall where checked; the remainder is of unknown origin. Clone size and V and J calls were adopted from that table, with D and trimming inferred from the DNA. The sample contains 750 to 900 clones, just under 90% of them found a single time. The top ten constitute around 7% of the sample.

About ten placentae with a pathological diagnosis of high-grade villitis of unknown etiology were selected using the Amsterdam Criteria. Compared with both the control and infectious villitis groups, mothers with villitis of unknown etiology had significantly higher gravidity and parity as well as more prior miscarriages. Placentae were collected after delivery and examined grossly and histologically before archival tissue was selected. Five 10-micron scrolls were cut from each FFPE block, and DNA was isolated using the AllPrep DNA/RNA FFPE Tissue kit. DNA concentration and purity were checked by NanoDrop, and RNA quality was assessed on a Bioanalyzer. Between the V and J ends, shortened by 0 bases and 8 bases respectively, the junction contains 12 bases. CDR1 and CDR2 are drawn from the germline V gene: SGHRS, YFSETQ. Spanning cysteine to phenylalanine, the CDR3 consists of 15 amino acids. CDR3 DNA only is kept here, 45 bases in frame from base 1.

The sequence joins TRBV5-1 to TRBJ1-6, with TRBD1 perhaps the D gene, on 6 matching bases. The clonotype originates from a human patient with villitis of unknown etiology; the placental T cells may come from both mother and fetus. The specimen sequenced was placental tissue containing maternal and fetal cells. Here is the DNA: TGCGCCAGCAGCTTGGGGACAGCCTCGGATTCACCCCTCCACTTT. Translated, this is CASSLGTASDSPLHF.